The clone carrying this T cell receptor beta chain was detected many times. The antigen remains undetermined. The source of the sample is a study of T-cell memory formation after mild COVID-19. TCRdb passed the 5' RACE reads through MiXCR, listing each CDR3 protein once. This sample has about 33,000 distinct CDR3 sequences; 21% occur once, and the top ten carry more than 1.5%. The study's findings and limits: Confirmation of SARS-CoV-2 specificity was lacking for second-wave clones peaking day 37.

Per germline, CDR1 SGHRS and CDR2 YFSETQ. CDR3 length: 15 amino acids. V gave up 6 bases and J gave up 0 bases, with 15 bases separating them. This receptor was taken from an adult who had mild COVID-19 (a few samples of this study predate the infection). Cell type and time point are not known. Sequencing was carried out using PBMCs or a T cell subset sorted from them (not recorded which). V and J are TRBV5-1 and TRBJ1-1, with D unclear. The CDR3 nucleotides are TGCGCCAGCACCATTAACGCTGGAGTGAACACTGAAGCTTTCTTT. The encoded protein is CASTINAGVNTEAFF.